This T cell receptor (beta chain) was documented in a study of blood T cell repertoires in COVID-19. Repertoires were generated with immunoSEQ multiplex PCR, while TCRdb's copy carries only in-frame clones and drops some. Counted here are 200,000 to 300,000 clones, more than 75% occurring once; the ten biggest clones make up under 15%. CDR1 and CDR2 (germline): SEHNR, FQNEAQ (reference sequence). The CDR3 has 16 residues. Trimming cost V 5 bases and J 4 bases, with 15 bases left between them. This TCR was sampled from a woman aged 60-75 years with active or convalescent COVID-19. Sequencing input: peripheral blood. This sequence joins TRBV7-9 and TRBJ2-6; no definite D call. CDR3 sequence: CASSPRLSGGANVLTF. CDR3 bases: TGTGCCAGCAGCCCCCGACTGTCCGGGGGGGCCAACGTCCTGACTTTC.